The present T cell receptor beta chain was sequenced within a study of immune evolution from preneoplasia to lung adenocarcinoma. Study results and caveats: T cell clonality was higher in KRAS-mutant than EGFR-mutant or wild-type nodules.

V shed 4 bases and J shed 7 bases, with 5 bases lying between them. Germline CDR1 reads MNHNY; CDR2 reads SVGAGI (reference sequence). This CDR3 has 12 amino acids. On this clone: The antigen remains unidentified.

Data came from immunoSEQ multiplex PCR; TCRdb stores just in-frame clones and leaves some out. The sample shows about 10,000 clones, about 84% of them seen only once. This TCR was recovered from a person between 65 and 79 years old with lung adenocarcinoma. The material sequenced was FFPE minimally invasive lung adenocarcinoma tissue. The gene calls are TRBV6-6 and TRBJ1-6, with D uncertain. In DNA form, the CDR3 reads TGTGCCAGCAGTTCCCCCAATTCACCCCTCCACTTT. This translates into CASSSPNSPLHF.